Detailed here is one T cell receptor (beta chain). A much more abundant neighbour one base away suggests this may be a read error. Germline CDR1 reads LNHDA; CDR2 reads SQIVND (reference sequence). The CDR3 consists of 15 residues. V lost 6 bases and J 5 bases, leaving 17 bases between the germline ends. Using its own MiXCR run on the reads, TCRdb lists one record per CDR3 protein. The sample lists fewer than 250,000 distinct CDR3 sequences, under 35% occurring once. This record belongs to a study of kidney transplant recipient with SARS-CoV-2 infection. This receptor was obtained from a male patient in his thirties who had COVID-19 and was a kidney transplant recipient. Some T cells may be transferred from the graft donor. The material was a blood sample, obtained at baseline and between days 110 and 120 from a kidney transplant recipient. The rearrangement uses TRBV19 and TRBJ1-5; D may be TRBD1 (5 bases). The CDR3 region has the DNA TGTGCCAGTAGCGTCCAGACAGATGCGTATCAGCCCCAGCATTTT. Residues: CASSVQTDAYQPQHF.